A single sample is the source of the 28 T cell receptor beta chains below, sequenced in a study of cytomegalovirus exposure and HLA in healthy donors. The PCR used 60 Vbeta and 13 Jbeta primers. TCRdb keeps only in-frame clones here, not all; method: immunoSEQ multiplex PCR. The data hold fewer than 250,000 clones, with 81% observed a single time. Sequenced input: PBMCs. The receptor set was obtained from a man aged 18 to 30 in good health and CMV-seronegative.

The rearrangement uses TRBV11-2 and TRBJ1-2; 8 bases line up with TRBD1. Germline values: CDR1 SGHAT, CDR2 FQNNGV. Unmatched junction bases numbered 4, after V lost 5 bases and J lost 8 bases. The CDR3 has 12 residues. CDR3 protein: CASSPGQGGYTF. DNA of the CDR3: TGTGCCAGCAGCCCCGGACAGGGCGGCTACACCTTC.

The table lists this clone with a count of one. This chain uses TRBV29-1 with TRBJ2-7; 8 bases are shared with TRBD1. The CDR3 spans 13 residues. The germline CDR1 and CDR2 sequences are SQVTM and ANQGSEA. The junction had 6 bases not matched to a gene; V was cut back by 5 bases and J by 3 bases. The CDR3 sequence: CSVPGTGLYEQYF. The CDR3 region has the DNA TGCAGCGTTCCCGGGACAGGTCTCTACGAGCAGTACTTC.

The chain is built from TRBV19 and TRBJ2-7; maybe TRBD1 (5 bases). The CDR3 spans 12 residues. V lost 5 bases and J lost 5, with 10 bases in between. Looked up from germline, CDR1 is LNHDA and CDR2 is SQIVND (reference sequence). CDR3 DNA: TGTGCCAGTAGTCGACAGTCCAACGAGCAGTACTTC. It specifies CASSRQSNEQYF.

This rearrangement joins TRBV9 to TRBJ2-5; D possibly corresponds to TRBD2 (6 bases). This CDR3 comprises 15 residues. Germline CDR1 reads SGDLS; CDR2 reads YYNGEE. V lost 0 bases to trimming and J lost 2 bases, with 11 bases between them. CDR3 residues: CASSVGDSRQETQYF. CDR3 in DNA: TGTGCCAGCAGCGTAGGGGACTCCAGACAAGAGACCCAGTACTTC.

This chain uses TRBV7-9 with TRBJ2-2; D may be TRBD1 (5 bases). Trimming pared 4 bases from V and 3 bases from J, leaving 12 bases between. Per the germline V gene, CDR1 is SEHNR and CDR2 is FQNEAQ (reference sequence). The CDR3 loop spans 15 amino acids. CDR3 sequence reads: CASSSLREYTGELFF. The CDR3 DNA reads TGTGCCAGCAGCTCCCTCAGGGAATACACCGGGGAGCTGTTTTTT. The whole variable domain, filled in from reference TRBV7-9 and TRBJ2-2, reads DTGVSQNPRHKITKRGQNVTFRCDPISEHNRLYWYRQTLGQGPEFLTYFQNEAQLEKSRLLSDRFSAERPKGSFSTLEIQRTEQGDSAMYLCASSSLREYTGELFFGEGSRLTVL.

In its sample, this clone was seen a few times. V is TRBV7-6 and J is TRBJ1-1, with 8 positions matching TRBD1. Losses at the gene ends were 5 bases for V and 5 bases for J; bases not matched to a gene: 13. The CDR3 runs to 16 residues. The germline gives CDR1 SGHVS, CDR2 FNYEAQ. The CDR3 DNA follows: TGTGCCAGCAGCCCCGGACAGGGTCGGCGTGTGACTGAAGCTTTCTTT. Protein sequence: CASSPGQGRRVTEAFF.

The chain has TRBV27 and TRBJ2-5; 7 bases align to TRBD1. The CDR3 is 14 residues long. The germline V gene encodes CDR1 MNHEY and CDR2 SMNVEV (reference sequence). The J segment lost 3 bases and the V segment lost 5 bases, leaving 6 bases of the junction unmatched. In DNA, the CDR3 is TGTGCCAGCAGTACCCGGACAGGCGAAGAGACCCAGTACTTC. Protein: CASSTRTGEETQYF.

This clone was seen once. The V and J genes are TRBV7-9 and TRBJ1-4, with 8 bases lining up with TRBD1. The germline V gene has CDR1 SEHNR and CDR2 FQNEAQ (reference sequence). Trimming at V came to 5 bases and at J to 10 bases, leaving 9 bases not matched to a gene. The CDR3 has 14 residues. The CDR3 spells CASSEGAGGGKLFF. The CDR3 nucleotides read TGTGCCAGCAGCGAAGGGGCAGGGGGCGGAAAACTGTTTTTT. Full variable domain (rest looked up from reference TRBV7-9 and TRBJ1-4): DTGVSQNPRHKITKRGQNVTFRCDPISEHNRLYWYRQTLGQGPEFLTYFQNEAQLEKSRLLSDRFSAERPKGSFSTLEIQRTEQGDSAMYLCASSEGAGGGKLFFGSGTQLSVL.

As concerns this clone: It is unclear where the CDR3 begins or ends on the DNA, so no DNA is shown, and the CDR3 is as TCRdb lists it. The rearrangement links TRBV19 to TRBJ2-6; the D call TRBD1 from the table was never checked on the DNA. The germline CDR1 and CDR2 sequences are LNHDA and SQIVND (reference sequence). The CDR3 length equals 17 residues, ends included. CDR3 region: CASTSEAGGAGANVLTF.

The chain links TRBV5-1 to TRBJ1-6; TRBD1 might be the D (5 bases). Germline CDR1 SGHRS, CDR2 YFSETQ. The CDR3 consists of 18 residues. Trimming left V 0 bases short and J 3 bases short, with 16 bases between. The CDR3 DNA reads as TGCGCCAGCAGCTTGGGTCAGCGTCAGGGCTTCTATAATTCACCCCTCCACTTT. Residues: CASSLGQRQGFYNSPLHF.

The CDR3 DNA reads as TGTGCCAGCAGCGTAGGTGGCAGGTCGATACCCTACAATGAGCAGTTCTTC. The encoded protein is CASSVGGRSIPYNEQFF. The rearrangement joins TRBV9 to TRBJ2-1; unclear D gene. Trimming left V 0 bases short and J 2 bases short, with 15 bases between. From germline, CDR1 is SGDLS and CDR2 YYNGEE. CDR3 length: 17 amino acids.

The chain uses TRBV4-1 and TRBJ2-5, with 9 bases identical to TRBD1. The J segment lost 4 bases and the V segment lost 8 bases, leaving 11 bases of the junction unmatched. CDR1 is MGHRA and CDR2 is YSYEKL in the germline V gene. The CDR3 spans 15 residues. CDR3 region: CASRRGQGGVETQYF. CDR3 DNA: TGCGCCAGCCGACGGGGACAGGGAGGGGTAGAGACCCAGTACTTC.

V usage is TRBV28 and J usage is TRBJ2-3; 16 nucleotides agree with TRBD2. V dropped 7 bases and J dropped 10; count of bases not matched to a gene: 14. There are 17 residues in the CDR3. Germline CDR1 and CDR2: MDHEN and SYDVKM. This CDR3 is CASTTGTSGRAHPPQYF. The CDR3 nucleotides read TGTGCCAGCACCACTGGGACTAGCGGGAGGGCCCACCCTCCGCAGTATTTT.

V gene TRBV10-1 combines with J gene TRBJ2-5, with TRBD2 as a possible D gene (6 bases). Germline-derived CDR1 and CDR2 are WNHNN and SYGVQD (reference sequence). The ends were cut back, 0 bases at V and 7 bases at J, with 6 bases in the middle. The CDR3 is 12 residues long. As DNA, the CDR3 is TGCGCCAGCAGTGAGTCGGGGGGGACCCAGTACTTC. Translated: CASSESGGTQYF.

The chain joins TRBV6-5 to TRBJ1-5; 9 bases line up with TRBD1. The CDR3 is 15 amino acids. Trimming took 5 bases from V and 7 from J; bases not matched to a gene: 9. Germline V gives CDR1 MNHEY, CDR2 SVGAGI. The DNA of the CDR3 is TGTGCCAGCAGTCCCGGACAGGGGTCAATCCAGCCCCAGCATTTT. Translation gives CASSPGQGSIQPQHF.

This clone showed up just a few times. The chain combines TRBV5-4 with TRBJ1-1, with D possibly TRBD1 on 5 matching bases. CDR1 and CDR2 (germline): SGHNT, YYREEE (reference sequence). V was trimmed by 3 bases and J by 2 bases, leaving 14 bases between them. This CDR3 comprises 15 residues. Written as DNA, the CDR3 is TGTGCCAGCAGCTCTCCGGGACTTATTAACACTGAAGCTTTCTTT. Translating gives CASSSPGLINTEAFF.

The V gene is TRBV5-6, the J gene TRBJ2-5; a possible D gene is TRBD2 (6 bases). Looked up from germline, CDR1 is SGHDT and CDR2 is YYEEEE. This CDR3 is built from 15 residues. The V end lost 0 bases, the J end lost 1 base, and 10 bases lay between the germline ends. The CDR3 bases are TGTGCCAGCAGCTTGGCGCTAGCGCTCCAAGAGACCCAGTACTTC. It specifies CASSLALALQETQYF.

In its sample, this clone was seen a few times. CDR3 in amino acids: CASSVASGGPTGNEQFF. DNA for the CDR3: TGTGCCAGCAGCGTGGCTAGCGGGGGGCCTACCGGCAATGAGCAGTTCTTC. The chain couples TRBV9 to TRBJ2-1; 11 positions match TRBD2. The CDR3 has 17 amino acids. V lost 2 bases to trimming and J lost 6 bases; unmatched junction nucleotides: 10. CDR1 and CDR2 (germline): SGDLS, YYNGEE.

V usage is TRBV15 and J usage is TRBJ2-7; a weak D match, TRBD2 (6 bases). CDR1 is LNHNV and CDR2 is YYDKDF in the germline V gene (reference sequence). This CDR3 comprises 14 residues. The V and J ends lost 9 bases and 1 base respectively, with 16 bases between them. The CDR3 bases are TGTGCCACGGCGGGGTGGGGATCGTCCTACGAGCAGTACTTC. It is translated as CATAGWGSSYEQYF. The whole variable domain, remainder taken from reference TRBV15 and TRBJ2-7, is DAMVIQNPRYQVTQFGKPVTLSCSQTLNHNVMYWYQQKSSQAPKLLFHYYDKDFNNEADTPDNFQSRRPNTSFCFLDIRSPGLGDTAMYLCATAGWGSSYEQYFGPGTRLTVT.

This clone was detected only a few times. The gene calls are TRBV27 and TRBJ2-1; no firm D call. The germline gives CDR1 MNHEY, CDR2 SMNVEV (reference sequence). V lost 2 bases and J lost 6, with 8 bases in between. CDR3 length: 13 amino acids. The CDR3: CASSLKSLNEQFF. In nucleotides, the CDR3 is TGTGCCAGCAGTTTAAAGTCACTCAATGAGCAGTTCTTC.

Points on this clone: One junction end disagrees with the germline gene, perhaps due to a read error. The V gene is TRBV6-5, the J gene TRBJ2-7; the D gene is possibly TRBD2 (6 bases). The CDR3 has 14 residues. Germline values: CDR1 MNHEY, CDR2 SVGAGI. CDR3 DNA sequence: TGTGCCAGCAGTTCCTTCGGCGGGACCTACGGGCAGTACTTC. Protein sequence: CASSSFGGTYGQYF.

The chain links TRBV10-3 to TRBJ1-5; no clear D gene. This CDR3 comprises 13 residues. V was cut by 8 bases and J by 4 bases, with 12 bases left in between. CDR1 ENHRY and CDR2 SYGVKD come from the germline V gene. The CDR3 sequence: CAIQRESNQPQHF. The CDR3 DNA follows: TGTGCCATCCAGAGGGAAAGTAATCAGCCCCAGCATTTT.

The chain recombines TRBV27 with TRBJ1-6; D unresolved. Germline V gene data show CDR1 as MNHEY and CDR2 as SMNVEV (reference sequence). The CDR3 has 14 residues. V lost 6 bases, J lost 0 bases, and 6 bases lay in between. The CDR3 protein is CASRDSSYNSPLHF. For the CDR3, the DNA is TGTGCCAGCAGAGATAGCTCCTATAATTCACCCCTCCACTTT.

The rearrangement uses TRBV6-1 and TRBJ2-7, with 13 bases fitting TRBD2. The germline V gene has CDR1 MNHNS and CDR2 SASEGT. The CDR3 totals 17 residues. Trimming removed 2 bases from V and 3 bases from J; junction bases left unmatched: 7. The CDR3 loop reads CASSETTSGRRDYEQYF. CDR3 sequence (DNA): TGTGCCAGCAGTGAAACGACTAGCGGGAGGCGGGACTACGAGCAGTACTTC.

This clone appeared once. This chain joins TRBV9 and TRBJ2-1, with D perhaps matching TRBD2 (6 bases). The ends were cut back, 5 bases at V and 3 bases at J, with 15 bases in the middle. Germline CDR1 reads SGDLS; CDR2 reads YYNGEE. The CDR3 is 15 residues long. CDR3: CASSTGGESYNEQFF. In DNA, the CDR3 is TGTGCCAGCAGTACCGGGGGAGAGAGCTACAATGAGCAGTTCTTC.

CDR3 DNA: TGTGCCAGCAGTTTCAGGACAGGGGGCACAGATACGCAGTATTTT. Its translation is CASSFRTGGTDTQYF. V usage is TRBV27 and J usage is TRBJ2-3; 9 bases line up with TRBD1. The CDR3 has 15 residues. Trimming took 3 bases from V and 1 from J; bases not matched to a gene: 2. CDR1 is MNHEY and CDR2 is SMNVEV in the germline V gene (reference sequence).

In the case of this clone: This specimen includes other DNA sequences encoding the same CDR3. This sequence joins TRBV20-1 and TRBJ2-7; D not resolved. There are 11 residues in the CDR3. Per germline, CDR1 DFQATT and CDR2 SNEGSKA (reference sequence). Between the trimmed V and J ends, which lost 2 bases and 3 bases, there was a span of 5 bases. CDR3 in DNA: TGCAGTGCTAGACGCAGCTACGAGCAGTACTTC. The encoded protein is CSARRSYEQYF.

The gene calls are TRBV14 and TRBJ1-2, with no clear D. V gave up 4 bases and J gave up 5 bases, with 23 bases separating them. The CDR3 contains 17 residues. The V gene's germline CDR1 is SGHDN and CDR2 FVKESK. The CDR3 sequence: CASSPWAEVRRGYGYTF. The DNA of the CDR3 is TGTGCCAGCAGCCCATGGGCAGAAGTTCGGAGAGGGTATGGCTACACCTTC.